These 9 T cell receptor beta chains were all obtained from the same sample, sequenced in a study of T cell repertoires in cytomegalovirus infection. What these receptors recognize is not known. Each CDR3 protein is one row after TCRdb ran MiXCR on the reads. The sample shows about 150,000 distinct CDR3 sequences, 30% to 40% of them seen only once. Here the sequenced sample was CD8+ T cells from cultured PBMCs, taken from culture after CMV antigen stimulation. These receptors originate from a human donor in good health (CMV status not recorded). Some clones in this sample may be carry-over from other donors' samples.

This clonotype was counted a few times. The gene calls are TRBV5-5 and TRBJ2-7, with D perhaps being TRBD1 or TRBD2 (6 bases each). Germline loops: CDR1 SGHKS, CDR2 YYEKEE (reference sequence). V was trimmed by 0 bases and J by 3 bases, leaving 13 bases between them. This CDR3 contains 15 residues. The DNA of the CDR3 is TGTGCCAGCAGCTTGGGGGGGGCAGAGAGCTACGAGCAGTACTTC. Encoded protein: CASSLGGAESYEQYF.

The chain's CDR3 is CASSPSLRQGADQPQHF. Written as DNA, the CDR3 is TGTGCCAGCAGTCCCTCATTGCGACAGGGGGCTGATCAGCCCCAGCATTTT. The chain uses TRBV12-3 or TRBV12-4 and TRBJ1-5, with TRBD1 matching over 10 bases. CDR3 length: 17 residues. J lost 5 bases, V lost 5 bases, and 12 bases had no gene match.

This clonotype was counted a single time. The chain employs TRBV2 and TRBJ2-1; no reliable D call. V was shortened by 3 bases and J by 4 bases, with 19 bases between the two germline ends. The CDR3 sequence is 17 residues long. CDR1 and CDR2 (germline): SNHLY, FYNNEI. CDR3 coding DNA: TGTGCCAGCAGTGACGCGGCCAGCCCCCTGGGGTACAATGAGCAGTTCTTC. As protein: CASSDAASPLGYNEQFF.

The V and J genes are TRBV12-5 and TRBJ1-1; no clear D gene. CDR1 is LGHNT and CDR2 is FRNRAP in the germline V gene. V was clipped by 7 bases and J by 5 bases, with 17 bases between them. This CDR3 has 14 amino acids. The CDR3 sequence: CASAITPGPTEAFF. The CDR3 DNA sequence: TGTGCTAGTGCCATAACCCCCGGTCCGACTGAAGCTTTCTTT.

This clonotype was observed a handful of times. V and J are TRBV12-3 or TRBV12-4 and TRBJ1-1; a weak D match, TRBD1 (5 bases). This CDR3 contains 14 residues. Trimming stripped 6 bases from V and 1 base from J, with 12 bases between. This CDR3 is CASSSGTENTEAFF. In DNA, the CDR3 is TGTGCCAGCAGCTCCGGGACCGAGAACACTGAAGCTTTCTTT.

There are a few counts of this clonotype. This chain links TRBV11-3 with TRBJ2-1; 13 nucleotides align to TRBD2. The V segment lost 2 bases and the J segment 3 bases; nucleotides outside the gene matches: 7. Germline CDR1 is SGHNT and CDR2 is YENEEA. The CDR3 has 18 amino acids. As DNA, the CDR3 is TGTGCCAGCAGCTTAACTACTAGCGGGGGGGCAGGCTACAATGAGCAGTTCTTC. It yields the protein CASSLTTSGGAGYNEQFF.

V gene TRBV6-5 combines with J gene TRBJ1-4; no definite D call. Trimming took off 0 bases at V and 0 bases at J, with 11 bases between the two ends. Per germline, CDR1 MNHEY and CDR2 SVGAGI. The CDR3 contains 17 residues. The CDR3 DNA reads TGTGCCAGCAGTTACTCGCACAGAGGCACAACTAATGAAAAACTGTTTTTT. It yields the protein CASSYSHRGTTNEKLFF.

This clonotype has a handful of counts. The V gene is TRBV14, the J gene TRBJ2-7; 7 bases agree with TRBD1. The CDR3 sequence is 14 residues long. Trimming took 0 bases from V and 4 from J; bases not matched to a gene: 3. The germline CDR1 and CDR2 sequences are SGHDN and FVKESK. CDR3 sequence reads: CASSQEGRGYEQYF. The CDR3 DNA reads TGTGCCAGCAGCCAAGAGGGCAGGGGGTACGAGCAGTACTTC.

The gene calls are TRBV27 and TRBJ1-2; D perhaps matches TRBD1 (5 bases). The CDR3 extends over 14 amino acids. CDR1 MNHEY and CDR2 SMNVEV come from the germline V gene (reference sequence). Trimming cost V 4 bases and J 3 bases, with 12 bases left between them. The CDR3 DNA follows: TGTGCCAGCAGTTCGGGACTCTGGGACTATGGCTACACCTTC. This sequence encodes CASSSGLWDYGYTF.